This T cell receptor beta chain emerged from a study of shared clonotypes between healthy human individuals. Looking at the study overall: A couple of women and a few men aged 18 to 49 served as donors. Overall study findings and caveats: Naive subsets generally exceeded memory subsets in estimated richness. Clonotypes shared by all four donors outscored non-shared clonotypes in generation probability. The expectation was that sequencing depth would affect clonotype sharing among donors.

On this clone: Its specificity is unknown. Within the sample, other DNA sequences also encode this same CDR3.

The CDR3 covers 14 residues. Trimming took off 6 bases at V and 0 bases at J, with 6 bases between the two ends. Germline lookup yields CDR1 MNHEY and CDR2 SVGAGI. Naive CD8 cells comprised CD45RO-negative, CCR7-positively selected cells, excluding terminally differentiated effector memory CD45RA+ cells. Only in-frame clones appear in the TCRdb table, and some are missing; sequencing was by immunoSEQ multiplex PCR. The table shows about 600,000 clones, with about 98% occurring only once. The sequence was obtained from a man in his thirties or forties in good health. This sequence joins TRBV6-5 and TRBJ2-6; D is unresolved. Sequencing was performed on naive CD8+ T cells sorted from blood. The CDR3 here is CASSRFSGANVLTF. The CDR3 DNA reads TGTGCCAGCAGCCGGTTCTCTGGGGCCAACGTCCTGACTTTC.